The 28 T cell receptor beta chains given below trace back to one sample, sequenced in a study of T cells in Graves' hyperthyroidism and ophthalmopathy. Amplified regions were TCR beta CDR3 sequences from RNA transcripts. An initial round of RT-PCR targeting the TCR CDR3 relied on the HTBI primer set. TCRdb fed the multiplex PCR reads into MiXCR, producing one record per CDR3 protein. Of approximately 400,000 distinct CDR3 sequences listed, roughly 14% are singletons. Sequenced material: blood. The source of these receptors is a woman between 18 and 30 years old with Graves' hyperthyroidism that later progressed to Graves' ophthalmopathy.

In this sample, this clonotype turned up a few times. The chain has TRBV6-1 and TRBJ2-1; D may be TRBD2 (7 bases). Looked up from germline, CDR1 is MNHNS and CDR2 is SASEGT. This CDR3 is built from 14 residues. Trimming pared 1 base from V and 9 bases from J, leaving 13 bases between. CDR3 DNA sequence: TGTGCCAGCAGTGAAGTAGGGGGGGCGACTGAGCAGTTCTTC. Translation gives CASSEVGGATEQFF.

This chain connects TRBV7-9 to TRBJ2-1; 7 nucleotides match TRBD2. Trimming removed 8 bases from V and 8 bases from J; junction bases left unmatched: 9. CDR1 is SEHNR and CDR2 is FQNEAQ in the germline V gene (reference sequence). The CDR3 totals 13 residues. The CDR3 DNA sequence: TGTGCCAGCGGTCGGACTAGTTGGGATGAGCAGTTCTTC. Its protein product is CASGRTSWDEQFF.

This clonotype was seen repeatedly, ten times or more. V usage is TRBV20-1 and J usage is TRBJ2-3; D not resolved. Trimming cost V 3 bases and J 4 bases, with 17 bases left between them. Germline V gene sequence: CDR1 DFQATT, CDR2 SNEGSKA (reference sequence). This CDR3 contains 15 residues. The CDR3 sequence is CSARGRTVWADTQYF. The CDR3 nucleotides read TGCAGTGCTAGGGGTCGGACGGTCTGGGCAGATACGCAGTATTTT.

Of note for this clonotype: Being one base from a much bigger clone, this may be a read error. This chain uses TRBV7-9 with TRBJ2-7; TRBD1 agrees at 8 bases. The CDR3 extends over 17 amino acids. Germline CDR1 is SEHNR and CDR2 is FQNEAQ (reference sequence). The CDR3 protein is CASSQPPGRTGINEPYF. As DNA, the CDR3 is TGTGCCAGCAGCCAACCCCCGGGTCGGACAGGGATCAACGAGCCGTACTTC. Full variable domain (missing parts from reference TRBV7-9 and TRBJ2-7): DTGVSQNPRHKITKRGQNVTFRCDPISEHNRLYWYRQTLGQGPEFLTYFQNEAQLEKSRLLSDRFSAERPKGSFSTLEIQRTEQGDSAMYLCASSQPPGRTGINEPYFGPGTRLTVT.

This clonotype was counted between two and nine times. This chain links TRBV9 with TRBJ2-7; 11 bases align to TRBD2. Germline assignment: CDR1 SGDLS and CDR2 YYNGEE. The CDR3 is 14 amino acids. The J segment lost 6 bases and the V segment lost 2 bases, leaving 4 bases of the junction unmatched. CDR3 protein: CASSVGGTSGEQYF. DNA for the CDR3: TGTGCCAGCAGCGTGGGGGGGACTAGCGGCGAGCAGTACTTC.

This clonotype was observed a handful of times. The rearrangement uses TRBV27 and TRBJ2-7; 8 bases fit TRBD2. This CDR3 contains 15 residues. V trimming: 4 bases; J trimming: 5 bases; junction bases outside the gene matches: 10. The germline gives CDR1 MNHEY, CDR2 SMNVEV (reference sequence). CDR3 amino acids: CASSYPAGAPHEQYF. In DNA form, the CDR3 reads TGTGCCAGCAGTTACCCAGCGGGAGCCCCACACGAGCAGTACTTC.

The chain joins TRBV28 to TRBJ2-7, with D unclear. CDR3 length: 11 amino acids. V lost 6 bases and J lost 7, with 10 bases in between. Germline V CDR1 and CDR2: MDHEN, SYDVKM. The CDR3 nucleotides are TGTGCCAGCAGCCAAGATAAAGAGCAGTACTTC. Translated, it gives CASSQDKEQYF.

The chain employs TRBV7-9 and TRBJ2-1; D unclear. Trimming shortened V by 2 bases and J by 12 bases, and 17 bases separated the two germline ends. Germline CDR1 and CDR2: SEHNR and FQNEAQ (reference sequence). There are 14 residues in the CDR3. CDR3 sequence: CASSLSTTRVGQFF. The CDR3 DNA reads TGTGCCAGCAGCTTAAGTACCACCCGGGTTGGGCAGTTCTTC.

V gene TRBV6-1 combines with J gene TRBJ2-3; D gene unclear. CDR1 is MNHNS and CDR2 is SASEGT in the germline V gene. This CDR3 has 15 residues. V was clipped by 5 bases and J by 2 bases, with 14 bases between them. The CDR3 sequence is CASSPLEELTDTQYF. The CDR3 DNA follows: TGTGCCAGCAGTCCCCTTGAGGAGCTCACAGATACGCAGTATTTT.

The sample holds many counts of this clonotype. The chain combines TRBV30 with TRBJ2-1; no clear D gene. Germline values: CDR1 GTSNPN, CDR2 SVGIG (reference sequence). The CDR3 runs to 16 residues. Deletions cut 0 bases from V and 0 bases from J, with 12 bases between. CDR3 in amino acids: CAWSVRPASSYNEQFF. The CDR3 DNA sequence: TGTGCCTGGAGTGTACGTCCGGCCAGCTCCTACAATGAGCAGTTCTTC.

This clonotype was seen at least ten times. V usage is TRBV7-9 and J usage is TRBJ2-7; 7 positions agree with TRBD2. J lost 5 bases, V lost 3 bases, and 7 bases had no gene match. Germline CDR1 reads SEHNR; CDR2 reads FQNEAQ (reference sequence). The CDR3 loop spans 14 amino acids. CDR3 amino acids: CASSLGREVHEQYF. The CDR3 nucleotides are TGTGCCAGCAGCTTGGGACGGGAGGTCCACGAGCAGTACTTC.

As to this clonotype: A single base separates this from a much larger clone, so it may be a read error. The V call is TRBV20-1, the J call TRBJ1-2, with a weak D call TRBD1 (5 bases). The germline CDR1 and CDR2 sequences are DFQATT and SNEGSKA (reference sequence). V was cut by 5 bases and J by 0 bases, with 22 bases left in between. This CDR3 region has 17 residues. CDR3 in amino acids: CSAGGMYRTGPNYGYTF. As DNA, the CDR3 is TGCAGTGCTGGAGGAATGTACAGGACGGGACCTAACTATGGCTACACCTTC.

This clonotype was seen only a few times. This sequence joins TRBV28 and TRBJ1-2; D perhaps matches TRBD1 (6 bases). V was clipped by 3 bases and J by 6 bases, with 11 bases between them. Germline assignment: CDR1 MDHEN and CDR2 SYDVKM. The CDR3 runs 13 residues. Here the CDR3 DNA reads TGTGCCAGCAGTTTGGGAGGGGGGAATGGCTACACCTTC. Amino acids: CASSLGGGNGYTF.

In this sample, this clonotype turned up once. The chain has TRBV7-2 and TRBJ1-2; D is possibly TRBD1 (6 bases). CDR3 length: 15 residues. CDR1 is SGHTA and CDR2 is FQGNSA in the germline V gene. Trimming removed 3 bases at V and 3 bases at J, with 14 bases between. CDR3 nucleotides: TGTGCCAGCAGCTTGAAACAGGGTGGGGACTATGGCTACACCTTC. Translated, it gives CASSLKQGGDYGYTF.

This sequence joins TRBV13 and TRBJ2-7, with 7 positions matching TRBD1. The CDR3 runs to 16 residues. J lost 3 bases, V lost 0 bases, and 8 bases had no gene match. The germline V gene has CDR1 PRHDT and CDR2 FYEKMQ (reference sequence). CDR3 DNA sequence: TGTGCCAGCAGCTTAGGTTTGGACAGGCCCTTCTACGAGCAGTACTTC. Protein: CASSLGLDRPFYEQYF.

The chain employs TRBV4-1 and TRBJ2-7, with 9 bases lining up with TRBD1. This CDR3 has 15 amino acids. Germline V gives CDR1 MGHRA, CDR2 YSYEKL. The junction had 5 bases not matched to a gene; V was cut back by 2 bases and J by 3 bases. The CDR3 reads CASSQTGTGIYEQYF. The CDR3 DNA reads as TGCGCCAGCAGCCAAACCGGGACAGGGATCTACGAGCAGTACTTC.

The rearrangement uses TRBV28 and TRBJ1-4; 7 nucleotides align to TRBD1. V trimming: 6 bases; J trimming: 2 bases; junction bases outside the gene matches: 3. CDR1 is MDHEN, CDR2 SYDVKM, per germline. The CDR3 totals 14 residues. CDR3 DNA sequence: TGTGCCAGCAGAATACAGGGGACTAATGAAAAACTGTTTTTT. This codes for CASRIQGTNEKLFF.

A few counts support this clonotype. The CDR3 region is CASTSQNTEAFF. In DNA form, the CDR3 reads TGCGCCAGCACCTCACAGAACACTGAAGCTTTCTTT. The chain joins TRBV5-1 to TRBJ1-1; D uncertain. The CDR3 has 12 amino acids. Germline V gives CDR1 SGHRS, CDR2 YFSETQ. The V gene lost 6 bases and the J gene lost 1 base, with 7 bases spanning the gap.

This clonotype turned up a few times. The chain uses TRBV10-2 and TRBJ2-7; possibly TRBD1 for D (6 bases). The CDR3 is 14 amino acids. From germline, CDR1 is WSHSY and CDR2 SAAADI. V lost 6 bases to trimming and J lost 5 bases, with 17 bases between them. CDR3: CASSWTALGDEQYF. CDR3 nucleotides: TGCGCCAGCAGCTGGACAGCCCTCGGGGACGAGCAGTACTTC.

This clonotype was found many times. The chain has TRBV6-1 and TRBJ2-7, with TRBD2 matching over 8 bases. J lost 2 bases, V lost 0 bases, and 6 bases had no gene match. The CDR3 contains 16 residues. The germline CDR1 and CDR2 sequences are MNHNS and SASEGT. CDR3 sequence (DNA): TGTGCCAGCAGTGAAGCGGCCACTAGCGGACCCTACGAGCAGTACTTC. Encoded protein: CASSEAATSGPYEQYF.

This clonotype occurred many times. The V and J genes are TRBV24-1 and TRBJ2-1; possible D gene TRBD1, 5 bases. The CDR3 totals 15 residues. The germline V gene has CDR1 KGHDR and CDR2 SFDVKD. Trimming shortened V by 5 bases and J by 1 base, and 11 bases separated the two germline ends. The CDR3 DNA reads as TGTGCCACCAGTGGCAAGACAGAATCCTACAATGAGCAGTTCTTC. Protein sequence: CATSGKTESYNEQFF.

This clonotype has at least ten counts. The chain uses TRBV6-1 and TRBJ2-7, with TRBD2 matching over 9 bases. The CDR3 loop spans 15 amino acids. Trimming removed 4 bases from V and 0 bases from J; junction bases left unmatched: 4. CDR1 and CDR2 from the germline V gene are MNHNS and SASEGT. CDR3 nucleotide sequence: TGTGCCAGCAGTGGTACTAGCGGGCCCTCCTACGAGCAGTACTTC. Translating it yields CASSGTSGPSYEQYF.

This clonotype was seen ten or more times. The chain couples TRBV20-1 to TRBJ2-1; D not certain. Trimming pared 3 bases from V and 6 bases from J, leaving 12 bases between. The CDR3 contains 13 residues. CDR1 and CDR2 (germline): DFQATT, SNEGSKA (reference sequence). The CDR3 bases are TGCAGTGCTAGGACCCCCGATTTCAATGAGCAGTTCTTC. As protein: CSARTPDFNEQFF.

This clonotype was found many times. The chain has TRBV28 and TRBJ2-7, with TRBD1 matching over 10 bases. The CDR3 spans 18 residues. Germline-derived CDR1 and CDR2 are MDHEN and SYDVKM. With 1 base clipped from V and 2 bases from J, the junction kept 11 bases outside the gene matches. The CDR3 nucleotides read TGTGCCAGCAGTTTATTTGGGCCGGGACAGGGGAGGGCCTACGAGCAGTACTTC. It specifies CASSLFGPGQGRAYEQYF.

This clonotype was recorded only once. The V and J genes are TRBV7-9 and TRBJ1-1; a possible D gene is TRBD1 (6 bases). Germline loops: CDR1 SEHNR, CDR2 FQNEAQ (reference sequence). This CDR3 is built from 18 residues. Trimming shortened V by 1 base and J by 4 bases, and 22 bases separated the two germline ends. CDR3 DNA sequence: TGTGCCAGCAGCTTAGGCCTAGATTTGGACAGACTGACCACTGAAGCTTTCTTT. Translating gives CASSLGLDLDRLTTEAFF.

J is TRBJ2-3 and V is TRBV7-2, with D possibly being TRBD1 or TRBD2 (7 bases each). With 5 bases removed from V and 5 bases from J, the gap between germline ends came to 23 bases. This CDR3 contains 17 residues. Germline V CDR1 and CDR2: SGHTA, FQGNSA. CDR3: CASSPYQGGAYQDTQYF. The CDR3 DNA reads TGTGCCAGCAGCCCCTACCAGGGGGGGGCTTACCAAGATACGCAGTATTTT.

Ten or more counts support this clonotype. CDR3 nucleotide sequence: TGTGCCACCTCCCGGGACAGGGAGGGCTACACCTTC. Protein sequence: CATSRDREGYTF. The gene calls are TRBV2 and TRBJ1-2; 9 bases fit TRBD1. The CDR3 runs 12 residues. Germline V gene sequence: CDR1 SNHLY, CDR2 FYNNEI. After removal of 10 bases from V and 8 bases from J, the junction contained 8 bases not matched to a gene.

Ten or more counts support this clonotype. This rearrangement joins TRBV28 to TRBJ2-7; 7 bases are a match to TRBD1. Germline CDR1 reads MDHEN; CDR2 reads SYDVKM. The CDR3 runs 12 residues. Here the CDR3 reads CACRGPGYEQYF. The CDR3 DNA follows: TGTGCTTGTAGGGGGCCCGGATACGAGCAGTACTTC.